A single TCR beta chain is shown here with its context. The target of this receptor is not known. Base quality data are lacking; no much larger clone is found one base away. The immunoSEQ Assay, a bias-controlled multiplex PCR, was used to amplify TCRbeta CDR3 regions from genomic DNA. Per the original workflow: The number of nucleated cells in each sample was estimated from the amplification of reference gene primers within the assay. To quantify the absolute abundance of each unique TCRbeta CDR3 rearrangement, sequence reads were collapsed and filtered. Productive Simpson clonality was computed per sample as the square root of Simpson's diversity index over productive rearrangements. The clones in this table, taken by TCRdb from immuneACCESS, are in-frame only. Not every clone is retained; where verified, under half of the shortfall comes from an unresolved V gene, and the cause of the rest is unknown. V, J and clone size are those of that table, while D and trimming were read from the DNA. Counted in this sample were 130,000 or so clones; roughly 84% of them appeared once. The top ten hold about 8.9% of the sample.

The sample originates from a study of blood T cell repertoires in COVID-19 (dated by TCRdb to 2020 to 2021). Describing the broader study: Collaborator samples came from the United States, Italy and Spain and covered acute and convalescent phases of COVID-19. The prospective study material was composed of cDNA or gDNA derived from T cells, B-cell-depleted T cells, or PBMCs. The sample metadata nearly always contained a de-identified subject ID, COVID-19 status, age in years and sex. The repertoires were made available in a free public database intended to serve as a resource for research on the immune response to SARS-CoV-2. Where available, HLA class I and class II types were taken from metadata supplied by the sample provider and were not determined by assay-based typing. Samples came from the ongoing ImmuneRACE study (first 160 participants) plus 1,254 subjects from 6 global collaborators. Subjects who had been exposed to COVID-19, were actively infected with it, or had recovered from it provided the deeply sampled blood TCRbeta repertoires that made up the dataset.

On the study overall, not on this receptor specifically: The amount of clinical and demographic metadata varied by source and participant and was provided uncurated.

One collaborating source in Seattle enrolled patients during active infection and followed them longitudinally through the course of disease. Whole blood was collected in K2EDTA tubes by collaborating institutions according to the institutions' own protocols. Collaborator samples were shipped for TCRbeta analysis as frozen whole blood, isolated PBMCs, or DNA extracted from either sample type. Per the germline V gene, SGHTA is the CDR1 and FQGNSA is the CDR2. The CDR3, cysteine through phenylalanine, is 13 amino acids long. Only the CDR3 part of the read is kept: 39 bases, read in frame from the first base. V gives up 3 bases and J gives up 2 bases, and the segment between their germline ends measures 8 bases.

This chain is built from TRBV7-2 and TRBJ2-7; the D gene cannot be named for sure. Material: peripheral blood. This sequence was found in a man aged 25-45 years with COVID-19, enrolled during active disease. DNA sequence: TGTGCCAGCAGCTTCCCCGGTACCTACGAGCAGTACTTC. It encodes CASSFPGTYEQYF.